This T cell receptor beta chain was identified during a study of blood T cell repertoires in COVID-19. Study-level background: Specimens from acute and convalescent COVID-19 originated in the United States, Italy and Spain. Nucleic acid was either cDNA or gDNA, and it came from T cells, B-cell-depleted T cells, or PBMCs.

Original processing notes: Counts of nucleated cells, estimated from reference gene primer amplification, were obtained. The table came from immunoSEQ multiplex PCR; TCRdb's copy has only in-frame clones and leaves some out. V, J and clone size are taken as reported in that table, and D and trimming were inferred from the DNA itself. This table holds around 83,000 clones, roughly 84% found once. The CDR3 contains 13 residues. Germline-derived CDR1 and CDR2 are LNHNV and YYDKDF (reference sequence). Trimming took off 5 bases at V and 2 bases at J, with 7 bases between the two ends. Sequenced material: peripheral blood. The V and J genes are TRBV15 and TRBJ1-3; D possibly corresponds to TRBD1 (5 bases). The sequence came from a woman in her 70s with acute or convalescent COVID-19. Here the CDR3 reads CATSLGPGNTIYF. CDR3 DNA: TGTGCCACCAGCTTGGGGCCTGGAAACACCATATATTTT.